Following are 17 T cell receptor beta chains from one sample sequenced in a study of cytomegalovirus exposure and HLA in healthy donors. With 60 Vbeta and 13 Jbeta primers, the PCR was carried out. The data were produced by immunoSEQ multiplex PCR, yet TCRdb's version contains in-frame clones alone and is incomplete. The sample carries over 85,000 clones, 60% to 85% recorded once. Material for sequencing was PBMCs. The receptor source for this set is a woman aged 30 to 39 in good health and CMV-seronegative.

Ten or more counts support this clone. This rearrangement joins TRBV9 to TRBJ2-1, with D perhaps matching TRBD2 (6 bases). The CDR3 is 14 amino acids. V was shortened by 2 bases and J by 8 bases, with 14 bases between the two germline ends. The germline CDR1 and CDR2 sequences are SGDLS and YYNGEE. The CDR3 is CASSVGGGVHEQFF. CDR3 bases: TGTGCCAGCAGCGTTGGGGGAGGCGTCCATGAGCAGTTCTTC.

V usage is TRBV19 and J usage is TRBJ2-7; a weak D match, TRBD1 (5 bases). The CDR3 has 14 residues. The germline gives CDR1 LNHDA, CDR2 SQIVND (reference sequence). V was clipped by 2 bases and J by 3 bases, with 11 bases between them. The CDR3 loop is CASSISGHNYEQYF. CDR3 nucleotides: TGTGCCAGTAGTATATCCGGACATAACTACGAGCAGTACTTC.

The chain employs TRBV29-1 and TRBJ2-1, with 8 bases matching TRBD2. The CDR3 runs to 15 residues. The germline CDR1 and CDR2 sequences are SQVTM and ANQGSEA. V shed 5 bases, J shed 3 bases, and the junction held 9 bases outside the gene matches. CDR3 bases: TGCAGCGTTTCTACACTAGCGGACCGCTACAATGAGCAGTTCTTC. This sequence encodes CSVSTLADRYNEQFF.

This chain joins TRBV18 and TRBJ2-7, with D unclear. Germline V lookup: CDR1 KGHSH, CDR2 LQKENI. The V gene lost 0 bases and the J gene lost 0 bases, with 6 bases spanning the gap. The CDR3 has 14 residues. This CDR3 is CASSPPLSSYEQYF. The CDR3 DNA follows: TGTGCCAGCTCACCACCCCTGAGCTCCTACGAGCAGTACTTC.

The V gene is TRBV11-2, the J gene TRBJ1-6; D gene ambiguous. In germline, CDR1 is SGHAT, CDR2 FQNNGV. V lost 4 bases and J 0 bases, leaving 13 bases between the germline ends. CDR3 length equals 17 residues. The CDR3 loop is CASSWLGGSSYNSPLHF. The CDR3 DNA sequence: TGTGCCAGCAGCTGGCTGGGTGGGAGCTCCTATAATTCACCCCTCCACTTT.

The chain joins TRBV28 to TRBJ2-1; 10 nucleotides align to TRBD2. Germline V gene sequence: CDR1 MDHEN, CDR2 SYDVKM. This CDR3 has 16 amino acids. Trimming removed 5 bases from V and 4 bases from J; junction bases left unmatched: 8. The CDR3 reads CASSPVLAGAYNEQFF. CDR3 coding DNA: TGTGCCAGCAGTCCCGTTCTAGCGGGGGCGTACAATGAGCAGTTCTTC.

J is TRBJ2-2 and V is TRBV4-2, with 7 nucleotides matching TRBD2. This CDR3 has 16 amino acids. The V and J ends lost 4 bases and 9 bases, in that order; junction bases with no gene match: 14. The V gene's germline CDR1 is LGHNA and CDR2 YNFKEQ. CDR3 loop: CASSPQLLGGSRELFF. CDR3 coding DNA: TGTGCCAGCAGCCCGCAGCTCCTGGGCGGGAGTCGGGAGCTGTTTTTT.

The rearrangement joins TRBV4-3 to TRBJ1-2; 10 bases align to TRBD1. There are 17 residues in the CDR3. J lost 2 bases, V lost 0 bases, and 6 bases had no gene match. Germline CDR1 and CDR2: LGHNA and YSLEER. The DNA of the CDR3 is TGCGCCAGCAGCCAAGATTTCTGGACAGGGGGAAACTATGGCTACACCTTC. Amino acids: CASSQDFWTGGNYGYTF.

This rearrangement joins TRBV30 to TRBJ2-1, with D perhaps matching TRBD1 (6 bases). Germline-derived CDR1 and CDR2 are GTSNPN and SVGIG (reference sequence). The length of the CDR3 is 14 residues. Trimming cost V 6 bases and J 1 base, with 13 bases left between them. This CDR3 is CACPKQGSYNEQFF. The CDR3 DNA reads TGTGCCTGTCCTAAACAGGGTTCCTACAATGAGCAGTTCTTC.

This clone was observed a handful of times. The chain has TRBV5-1 and TRBJ2-7, with D maybe TRBD2 (5 bases). The V end was cut by 3 bases, the J end by 3 bases, with 19 bases between. Germline assignment: CDR1 SGHRS and CDR2 YFSETQ. The CDR3 totals 16 residues. CDR3 amino acids: CASSYGFSGEIYEQYF. Here the CDR3 DNA reads TGCGCCAGCAGCTATGGCTTCAGCGGAGAAATCTACGAGCAGTACTTC.

The V gene is TRBV27, the J gene TRBJ2-5; 8 bases line up with TRBD1. CDR1 MNHEY and CDR2 SMNVEV come from the germline V gene (reference sequence). The CDR3 is 13 residues long. V was pared by 8 bases and J by 13 bases, with 15 bases of the junction left unmatched. For the CDR3, the DNA is TGTGCCAGCCGTAGATCGCAGGGGGCGAAGTGGTACTTC. Amino acid sequence: CASRRSQGAKWYF.

J is TRBJ2-2 and V is TRBV9; 8 positions agree with TRBD1. Germline V gives CDR1 SGDLS, CDR2 YYNGEE. CDR3 length: 15 amino acids. Losses at the gene ends were 6 bases for V and 4 bases for J; bases not matched to a gene: 8. In DNA, the CDR3 is TGTGCCAGCACCACAGGACAGGGTGGCACCGGGGAGCTGTTTTTT. Translation: CASTTGQGGTGELFF. Supplemented by reference TRBV9 and TRBJ2-2, the full variable domain reads DSGVTQTPKHLITATGQRVTLRCSPRSGDLSVYWYQQSLDQGLQFLIQYYNGEERAKGNILERFSAQQFPDLHSELNLSSLELGDSALYFCASTTGQGGTGELFFGEGSRLTVL.

This chain links TRBV30 with TRBJ2-2; tentative D call: TRBD2 (6 bases). The CDR3 is made up of 13 amino acids. V lost 5 bases, J lost 0 bases, and 7 bases lay in between. The germline V gene encodes CDR1 GTSNPN and CDR2 SVGIG (reference sequence). The CDR3 nucleotides read TGTGCCTGGGGGGGGTCGAACACCGGGGAGCTGTTTTTT. Protein sequence: CAWGGSNTGELFF.

The chain has TRBV5-1 and TRBJ1-1, with 7 bases identical to TRBD1. CDR3 length: 14 residues. V shed 3 bases, J shed 0 bases, and the junction held 2 bases outside the gene matches. Germline lookup yields CDR1 SGHRS and CDR2 YFSETQ. The CDR3 coding sequence is TGCGCCAGCAGCTGGGACAGTTTGAACACTGAAGCTTTCTTT. It specifies CASSWDSLNTEAFF.

This sequence joins TRBV29-1 and TRBJ1-1; 9 bases match TRBD1. The germline V gene encodes CDR1 SQVTM and CDR2 ANQGSEA. Trimming cost V 7 bases and J 8 bases; bases outside gene matches: 2. This CDR3 is built from 10 residues. CDR3 in DNA: TGCAGCGCCGGACAGGGGGAAGCTTTCTTT. It is translated as CSAGQGEAFF.

V gene TRBV6-6 combines with J gene TRBJ2-7, with TRBD2 identical over 11 bases. Germline assignment: CDR1 MNHNY and CDR2 SVGAGI (reference sequence). The CDR3 extends over 15 amino acids. V dropped 0 bases and J dropped 4; count of bases not matched to a gene: 2. The CDR3 DNA is TGTGCCAGCAGTTACTCTTCTAGCGGGGGGTACGAGCAGTACTTC. Translation gives CASSYSSSGGYEQYF.

The chain combines TRBV4-1 with TRBJ2-7; TRBD1 aligns across 7 bases. The CDR3 runs to 16 residues. With V trimmed by 6 bases and J by 2 bases, 13 bases remained unmatched. The V gene's germline CDR1 is MGHRA and CDR2 YSYEKL. The CDR3 nucleotides read TGCGCCAGCAGTAGGGGGCCAGGTCTTACCCCCTACGAGCAGTACTTC. Its protein product is CASSRGPGLTPYEQYF.